These 8 T cell receptor beta chains originate from one sample sequenced in a study of cytotoxic CD8 clonotypes in ibrutinib-treated CLL. This table comes from immunoSEQ multiplex PCR, and its TCRdb copy is limited to in-frame clones, with some not included. The repertoire has 250,000 to 350,000 clones, 60% to 80% of them found once; the top ten carry roughly 6%. Sequenced material: PBMCs, taken at disease progression, from a patient treated with ibrutinib. These receptors all stem from a human donor with chronic lymphocytic leukemia.

CDR3 amino acids: CASSFGRKGTGELFF. In DNA, the CDR3 is TGTGCCAGCAGTTTCGGGCGGAAGGGCACCGGGGAGCTGTTTTTT. J is TRBJ2-2 and V is TRBV27, with no clear D. The germline V gene encodes CDR1 MNHEY and CDR2 SMNVEV (reference sequence). This CDR3 is built from 15 residues. Trimming stripped 3 bases from V and 4 bases from J, with 12 bases between.

The chain carries TRBV18 and TRBJ2-3; no definite D call. Trimming removed 3 bases from V and 6 bases from J, with 7 bases in between. The germline V gene encodes CDR1 KGHSH and CDR2 LQKENI. CDR3 size: 12 residues. In nucleotides, the CDR3 is TGTGCCAGCTCACCCGCAACGGATACGCAGTATTTT. Its protein is CASSPATDTQYF.

The rearrangement joins TRBV2 to TRBJ2-2; 8 bases line up with TRBD1. J lost 5 bases, V lost 0 bases, and 8 bases had no gene match. CDR1 and CDR2 from the germline V gene are SNHLY and FYNNEI. The CDR3 sequence is 17 residues long. The chain's CDR3 is CASSEALWTGYTGELFF. CDR3 nucleotides: TGTGCCAGCAGTGAAGCGCTTTGGACAGGGTATACCGGGGAGCTGTTTTTT.

J is TRBJ1-3 and V is TRBV5-6; D perhaps matches TRBD1 (6 bases). The CDR3 extends over 12 amino acids. Germline lookup yields CDR1 SGHDT and CDR2 YYEEEE. Trimming took off 1 base at V and 7 bases at J, with 6 bases between the two ends. This chain's CDR3 is CASSLRGNTIYF. CDR3 bases: TGTGCCAGCAGCTTGAGGGGGAACACCATATATTTT.

The chain is built from TRBV10-3 and TRBJ2-1, with D uncertain. The CDR3 extends over 14 amino acids. Per germline, CDR1 ENHRY and CDR2 SYGVKD. V was cut by 0 bases and J by 4 bases, with 7 bases left in between. The CDR3 DNA is TGTGCCATCAGTGAGTCGAAAGGTTACAATGAGCAGTTCTTC. Its protein product is CAISESKGYNEQFF.

This clone was detected only once. CDR3 in amino acids: CASSQIRGLYEQYF. For the CDR3, the DNA is TGTGCCAGCAGCCAAATACGGGGACTCTACGAGCAGTACTTC. The V and J genes are TRBV7-2 and TRBJ2-7; D may be TRBD2 (6 bases). Deletions cut 5 bases from V and 3 bases from J, with 14 bases between. Germline V gene data show CDR1 as SGHTA and CDR2 as FQGNSA. This CDR3 region has 14 residues.

This clone was observed a handful of times. The chain employs TRBV27 and TRBJ1-2, with D possibly being TRBD1 (5 bases). The CDR3 contains 15 residues. Germline CDR1 is MNHEY and CDR2 is SMNVEV (reference sequence). Between the trimmed V and J ends, which lost 5 bases and 4 bases, there was a span of 17 bases. CDR3 sequence (DNA): TGTGCCAGCAGTACCGCCCGGGGCGCGGGCTATGGCTACACCTTC. As protein: CASSTARGAGYGYTF.

V usage is TRBV7-8 and J usage is TRBJ2-6, with D hard to call. Germline CDR1 and CDR2: SGHVS and FQNEAQ. The CDR3 sequence is 14 residues long. V lost 1 base and J 4 bases, leaving 5 bases between the germline ends. The CDR3 sequence: CASSLVSGANVLTF. As DNA, the CDR3 is TGTGCCAGCAGCTTAGTAAGCGGGGCCAACGTCCTGACTTTC.